This T cell receptor beta chain emerged from a study of blood T cell repertoires in COVID-19. Study at large: Acute and convalescent COVID-19 samples came from the United States, Italy and Spain. The analysed material was cDNA or gDNA that came from T cells, B-cell-depleted T cells, or PBMCs.

In the original workflow: Reference gene primer amplification yielded estimated nucleated cell counts. The repertoire was sequenced with immunoSEQ multiplex PCR; TCRdb's copy has only in-frame clones and lacks some. The V and J calls and the clone size are those of that table, but D and trimming were determined from the DNA. The data show approximately 92,000 clones, around four fifths seen once. V lost 6 bases to trimming and J lost 4 bases; unmatched junction nucleotides: 12. Germline V gene sequence: CDR1 MNHEY, CDR2 SMNVEV (reference sequence). There are 17 residues in the CDR3. Sequenced sample: peripheral blood. The chain recombines TRBV27 with TRBJ2-5, with 12 bases that match TRBD2. This clonotype was obtained from a man aged 45 to 65 with acute or convalescent COVID-19. The CDR3 here is CASSPSLAGGPGETQYF. The CDR3 DNA reads as TGTGCCAGCAGCCCTTCGCTAGCGGGAGGGCCGGGAGAGACCCAGTACTTC.